The 28 T cell receptor beta chains below come from one sample, sequenced in a study of T cells in Graves' hyperthyroidism and ophthalmopathy. Amplification targeted TCR beta CDR3 regions from RNA transcripts. Using the HTBI primer set, a first-round RT-PCR was run on the TCR CDR3. TCRdb reprocessed the multiplex PCR reads with MiXCR, giving one entry per CDR3 protein. The table has approximately 350,000 distinct CDR3 sequences, 13% to 15% seen once. Sequenced: blood. The receptors shown here come from a woman aged 60 to 75 with Graves' ophthalmopathy.

This clonotype was recorded many times. V is TRBV7-2 and J is TRBJ2-7; 10 bases line up with TRBD2. Per germline, CDR1 SGHTA and CDR2 FQGNSA. This CDR3 is built from 15 residues. Losses at the gene ends were 5 bases for V and 6 bases for J; bases not matched to a gene: 10. CDR3 in amino acids: CASSPSSGRASEQYF. CDR3 nucleotide sequence: TGTGCCAGCAGCCCCTCGAGCGGGAGGGCGAGCGAGCAGTACTTC.

This clonotype was seen repeatedly, ten times or more. This chain uses TRBV7-2 with TRBJ2-1; D is perhaps TRBD2 (5 bases). Germline V gene sequence: CDR1 SGHTA, CDR2 FQGNSA. Trimming took 1 base from V and 0 from J, leaving 13 bases between them. CDR3 size: 17 residues. DNA of the CDR3: TGTGCCAGCAGCTTAGATCTAGCACCGAGCTCCTACAATGAGCAGTTCTTC. This sequence encodes CASSLDLAPSSYNEQFF.

Details on this clonotype: At one of its ends the junction is not consistent with the germline gene, which may arise from a read error. The chain uses TRBV20-1 and TRBJ2-5; 14 bases line up with TRBD2. Germline CDR1 reads DFQATT; CDR2 reads SNEGSKA (reference sequence). The CDR3 contains 17 residues. The CDR3 DNA reads TGCAGTGCTAGACCCGGGACTAGCGGGAGAAACCATGAGACCCAGTACTTC. Amino acid sequence: CSARPGTSGRNHETQYF.

This clonotype has ten or more counts. V is TRBV11-3 and J is TRBJ2-7, with D possibly being TRBD2 (6 bases). CDR1 SGHNT and CDR2 YENEEA come from the germline V gene. Trimming removed 5 bases from V and 2 bases from J, with 16 bases in between. There are 15 residues in the CDR3. For the CDR3, the DNA is TGTGCCAGCAGCCCCGGGACTGAGAATACCTACGAGCAGTACTTC. Amino acids: CASSPGTENTYEQYF.

This clonotype was seen repeatedly, ten times or more. The V call is TRBV30, the J call TRBJ2-3; D perhaps matches TRBD1 (6 bases). V was cut by 2 bases and J by 4 bases, with 10 bases left in between. CDR3 length: 13 residues. Germline loops: CDR1 GTSNPN, CDR2 SVGIG (reference sequence). CDR3 DNA sequence: TGTGCCTGGAGTACTCGACAGGCAGATACGCAGTATTTT. Translated: CAWSTRQADTQYF.

This clonotype came up many times. V and J are TRBV7-9 and TRBJ2-4, with TRBD2 identical over 8 bases. The CDR3 extends over 14 amino acids. Trimming at V came to 3 bases and at J to 7 bases, leaving 5 bases not matched to a gene. In germline, CDR1 is SEHNR, CDR2 FQNEAQ (reference sequence). CDR3 coding DNA: TGTGCCAGCAGCTTTGGGCGGGAGGAGAACATTCAGTACTTC. Amino acid sequence: CASSFGREENIQYF.

This clonotype appeared many times. This chain links TRBV12-3 or TRBV12-4 with TRBJ2-7; perhaps TRBD1 as D (6 bases). This CDR3 spans 14 amino acids. Trimming stripped 3 bases from V and 3 bases from J, with 12 bases between. The CDR3 region has the DNA TGTGCCAGCAGTTTCGGGGACACACACTACGAGCAGTACTTC. It specifies CASSFGDTHYEQYF.

The V gene is TRBV19, the J gene TRBJ2-3; 10 nucleotides align to TRBD1. The V segment lost 5 bases and the J segment 5 bases; nucleotides outside the gene matches: 4. The CDR3 is 14 residues long. Germline loops: CDR1 LNHDA, CDR2 SQIVND (reference sequence). CDR3 amino acids: CASSDDRGRDTQYF. DNA of the CDR3: TGTGCCAGTAGTGACGACAGGGGGCGAGATACGCAGTATTTT. The variable domain in full, completed from reference TRBV19 and TRBJ2-3, reads DGGITQSPKYLFRKEGQNVTLSCEQNLNHDAMYWYRQDPGQGLRLIYYSQIVNDFQKGDIAEGYSVSREKKESFPLTVTSAQKNPTAFYLCASSDDRGRDTQYFGPGTRLTVL.

The sample holds many counts of this clonotype. The chain couples TRBV9 to TRBJ2-7, with TRBD2 matching over 11 bases. The germline V gene has CDR1 SGDLS and CDR2 YYNGEE. This CDR3 is 14 amino acids long. J was trimmed by 1 base and V by 4 bases; bases with no gene match: 1. The CDR3 DNA sequence: TGTGCCAGCAGCCCTAGCGGGGGGTCCTACGAGCAGTACTTC. Translating gives CASSPSGGSYEQYF.

This clonotype has a count of ten or more. The rearrangement joins TRBV12-3 or TRBV12-4 to TRBJ2-5, with TRBD1 as a possible D gene (6 bases). V was trimmed by 5 bases and J by 7 bases, leaving 8 bases between them. This CDR3 contains 11 residues. Here the CDR3 reads CASSTQGTQYF. The CDR3 nucleotides are TGTGCCAGCAGTACACAGGGGACCCAGTACTTC.

This clonotype was seen more than once but under ten times. The rearrangement links TRBV24-1 to TRBJ2-7; 10 bases are a match to TRBD2. CDR3 length: 16 amino acids. The germline CDR1 and CDR2 sequences are KGHDR and SFDVKD. V gave up 4 bases and J gave up 6 bases; unmatched junction bases: 11. CDR3: CATSDPAGGTLGEQYF. Written as DNA, the CDR3 is TGTGCCACCAGTGACCCAGCGGGAGGGACTTTGGGCGAGCAGTACTTC.

The V gene is TRBV12-5, the J gene TRBJ1-5; no clear D gene. CDR1 and CDR2 from the germline V gene are LGHNT and FRNRAP. The CDR3 is 14 residues long. With 6 bases removed from V and 1 base from J, the gap between germline ends came to 10 bases. The CDR3 loop is CASGTYISNQPQHF. The DNA of the CDR3 is TGTGCTAGTGGCACATACATCAGCAATCAGCCCCAGCATTTT.

The V call is TRBV30, the J call TRBJ2-3, with TRBD2 matching 7 bases. This CDR3 contains 14 residues. V lost 2 bases to trimming and J lost 0 bases; unmatched junction nucleotides: 2. Germline V gene lookup returns CDR1 GTSNPN and CDR2 SVGIG (reference sequence). The CDR3 DNA follows: TGTGCCTGGAGTATGGGGGGGAGCACAGATACGCAGTATTTT. It specifies CAWSMGGSTDTQYF. Full variable domain (remainder filled in from reference TRBV30 and TRBJ2-3): SQTIHQWPATLVQPVGSPLSLECTVEGTSNPNLYWYRQAAGRGLQLLFYSVGIGQISSEVPQNLSASRPQDRQFILSSKKLLLSDSGFYLCAWSMGGSTDTQYFGPGTRLTVL.

This clonotype has a count of ten or more. The J gene is TRBJ2-1, the V gene TRBV30; 8 nucleotides match TRBD1. The CDR3 loop spans 14 amino acids. Germline V gene sequence: CDR1 GTSNPN, CDR2 SVGIG (reference sequence). V was clipped by 4 bases and J by 0 bases; unmatched bases: 2. The CDR3 DNA reads as TGTGCCTGGACAGGGGGCTTCTCCTACAATGAGCAGTTCTTC. This gives the protein CAWTGGFSYNEQFF.

This clonotype showed up many times. The chain employs TRBV20-1 and TRBJ2-5; D is uncertain. The CDR3 is 13 amino acids. V was pared by 5 bases and J by 3 bases, with 13 bases between. Germline assignment: CDR1 DFQATT and CDR2 SNEGSKA (reference sequence). The CDR3 region is CSAPPTGEETQYF. The CDR3 DNA is TGCAGTGCTCCCCCGACTGGCGAAGAGACCCAGTACTTC.

This clonotype was counted between two and nine times. One end of the junction fails to match germline, which may point to a read error. The chain links TRBV27 to TRBJ2-5, with 11 bases aligning to TRBD2. Germline CDR1 reads MNHEY; CDR2 reads SMNVEV (reference sequence). This CDR3 region has 17 residues. The CDR3 sequence is CASSHVTSGSNQETQCF. The DNA for the CDR3 is TGTGCCAGCAGTCACGTAACTAGCGGGAGTAACCAAGAGACCCAGTGCTTC.

The table lists this clonotype with many counts. The chain is built from TRBV20-1 and TRBJ1-5; 7 nucleotides agree with TRBD1. Germline V lookup: CDR1 DFQATT, CDR2 SNEGSKA (reference sequence). Losses at the gene ends were 3 bases for V and 5 bases for J; bases not matched to a gene: 4. This CDR3 is built from 13 residues. DNA for the CDR3: TGCAGTGCTAGGGACAGGACAGATCAGCCCCAGCATTTT. Protein: CSARDRTDQPQHF.

Many counts were recorded for this clonotype. The chain links TRBV20-1 to TRBJ2-1; 13 bases map to TRBD2. V shed 3 bases and J 6 bases; nucleotides not matched to a gene: 5. Germline loops: CDR1 DFQATT, CDR2 SNEGSKA (reference sequence). This CDR3 has 15 residues. The chain's CDR3 is CSARGTSGVLNEQFF. The CDR3 nucleotides are TGCAGTGCTAGGGGGACTAGCGGGGTACTCAATGAGCAGTTCTTC.

This clonotype has a count of ten or more. The V gene is TRBV9, the J gene TRBJ2-2, with 11 positions matching TRBD2. Trimming took 0 bases from V and 2 from J; bases not matched to a gene: 3. The CDR3 is made up of 17 amino acids. CDR1 SGDLS and CDR2 YYNGEE come from the germline V gene. In DNA, the CDR3 is TGTGCCAGCAGCGTAGGCGGGACTAGCGGTAACACCGGGGAGCTGTTTTTT. Translating it yields CASSVGGTSGNTGELFF.

This clonotype was observed a few times. The chain couples TRBV30 to TRBJ2-3; TRBD2 aligns across 11 bases. V lost 0 bases to trimming and J lost 1 base; unmatched junction nucleotides: 9. The germline V gene has CDR1 GTSNPN and CDR2 SVGIG (reference sequence). This CDR3 comprises 18 residues. CDR3 residues: CAWSVIAGGPGGTDTQYF. For the CDR3, the DNA is TGTGCCTGGAGTGTAATAGCGGGAGGGCCGGGGGGCACAGATACGCAGTATTTT.

This clonotype was recorded at least ten times. The chain carries TRBV6-1 and TRBJ2-3; unclear D gene. Between the trimmed V and J ends, which lost 5 bases and 1 base, there was a span of 16 bases. Per the germline V gene, CDR1 is MNHNS and CDR2 is SASEGT. The CDR3 is 16 residues long. CDR3 coding DNA: TGTGCCAGCAGTTTGCCGGAAGGGCCGCGCACAGATACGCAGTATTTT. Translated: CASSLPEGPRTDTQYF.

This clonotype was picked up many times. This chain links TRBV28 with TRBJ2-7; 7 nucleotides align to TRBD2. J gave up 3 bases and V 6 bases, and 8 bases lay outside the gene matches. The CDR3 runs 14 residues. Germline loops: CDR1 MDHEN, CDR2 SYDVKM. CDR3 residues: CASSPGEGRYEQYF. The DNA for the CDR3 is TGTGCCAGCAGCCCCGGGGAGGGGCGCTACGAGCAGTACTTC. The entire variable domain, with the rest obtained from reference TRBV28 and TRBJ2-7, is as follows: DVKVTQSSRYLVKRTGEKVFLECVQDMDHENMFWYRQDPGLGLRLIYFSYDVKMKEKGDIPEGYSVSREKKERFSLILESASTNQTSMYLCASSPGEGRYEQYFGPGTRLTVT.

This clonotype was recorded many times. An end of the junction does not agree with germline; a read error may underlie this. Here the CDR3 reads CASSESRSGNAEAFF. The CDR3 coding sequence is TGTGCCAGCAGTGAGTCCCGTTCGGGGAACGCTGAAGCTTTCTTT. The chain recombines TRBV2 with TRBJ1-1; D is undetermined. In germline, CDR1 is SNHLY, CDR2 FYNNEI. This CDR3 comprises 15 residues.

The chain recombines TRBV9 with TRBJ1-4, with 8 bases identical to TRBD1. This CDR3 has 16 residues. The germline gives CDR1 SGDLS, CDR2 YYNGEE. V trimming: 0 bases; J trimming: 8 bases; junction bases outside the gene matches: 9. CDR3 nucleotides: TGTGCCAGCAGCGTAGGTCCCGGGACAGGAGACGAAAAACTGTTTTTT. Translating gives CASSVGPGTGDEKLFF.

In its sample, this clonotype was seen many times. The J gene is TRBJ2-7, the V gene TRBV28, with no clear D. CDR1 is MDHEN and CDR2 is SYDVKM in the germline V gene. Trimming shortened V by 2 bases and J by 3 bases, and 14 bases separated the two germline ends. The CDR3 extends over 15 amino acids. The CDR3 spells CASSLGALKGYEQYF. CDR3 nucleotide sequence: TGTGCCAGCAGTTTAGGTGCCCTGAAGGGCTACGAGCAGTACTTC.

This clonotype was seen ten or more times. V gene TRBV6-1 combines with J gene TRBJ2-5, with D perhaps matching TRBD1 (6 bases). V lost 5 bases, J lost 9 bases, and 25 bases lay in between. Germline CDR1 MNHNS, CDR2 SASEGT. There are 16 residues in the CDR3. CDR3 loop: CASSSYSGQPSAAQYF. CDR3 DNA sequence: TGTGCCAGCAGTTCCTACTCTGGACAGCCCTCCGCGGCCCAGTACTTC.

The chain employs TRBV10-3 and TRBJ2-2; the match to TRBD1 covers 12 bases. V was clipped by 4 bases and J by 7 bases; unmatched bases: 13. This CDR3 spans 18 amino acids. Germline assignment: CDR1 ENHRY and CDR2 SYGVKD. The CDR3 spells CAISGVLGQGARGGELFF. In DNA form, the CDR3 reads TGTGCCATCAGTGGCGTGTTGGGACAGGGGGCCAGGGGCGGGGAGCTGTTTTTT.

This clonotype occurred many times. The chain joins TRBV6-5 to TRBJ2-7; D remains ambiguous. The CDR3 has 15 amino acids. Germline CDR1 is MNHEY and CDR2 is SVGAGI. The V end was cut by 0 bases, the J end by 2 bases, with 11 bases between. CDR3 sequence (DNA): TGTGCCAGCAGTTACTCTCTTGCGCAAGCCTACGAGCAGTACTTC. Translation gives CASSYSLAQAYEQYF.